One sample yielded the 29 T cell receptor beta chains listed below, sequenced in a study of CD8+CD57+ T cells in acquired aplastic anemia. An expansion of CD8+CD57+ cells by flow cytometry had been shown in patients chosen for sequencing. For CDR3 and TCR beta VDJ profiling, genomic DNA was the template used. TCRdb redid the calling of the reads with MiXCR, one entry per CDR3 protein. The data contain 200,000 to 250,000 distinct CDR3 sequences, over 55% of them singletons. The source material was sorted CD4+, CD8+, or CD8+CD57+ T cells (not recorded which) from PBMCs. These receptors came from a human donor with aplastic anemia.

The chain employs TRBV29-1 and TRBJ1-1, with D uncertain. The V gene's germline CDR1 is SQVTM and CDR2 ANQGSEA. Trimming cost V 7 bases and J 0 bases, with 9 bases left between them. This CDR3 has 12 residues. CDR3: CSADGMNTEAFF. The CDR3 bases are TGCAGCGCGGACGGAATGAACACTGAAGCTTTCTTT.

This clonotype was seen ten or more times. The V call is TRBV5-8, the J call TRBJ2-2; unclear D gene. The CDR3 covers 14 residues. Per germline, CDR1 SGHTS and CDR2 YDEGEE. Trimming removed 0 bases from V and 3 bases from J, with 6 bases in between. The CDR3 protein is CASSLAPYTGELFF. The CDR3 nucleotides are TGTGCCAGCAGCTTGGCCCCATACACCGGGGAGCTGTTTTTT.

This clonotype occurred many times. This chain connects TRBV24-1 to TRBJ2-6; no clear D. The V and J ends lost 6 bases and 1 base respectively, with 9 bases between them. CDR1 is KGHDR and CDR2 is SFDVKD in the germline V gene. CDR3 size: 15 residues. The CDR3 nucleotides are TGTGCCACCAGTCCAGACGGGTCTGGGGCCAACGTCCTGACTTTC. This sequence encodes CATSPDGSGANVLTF.

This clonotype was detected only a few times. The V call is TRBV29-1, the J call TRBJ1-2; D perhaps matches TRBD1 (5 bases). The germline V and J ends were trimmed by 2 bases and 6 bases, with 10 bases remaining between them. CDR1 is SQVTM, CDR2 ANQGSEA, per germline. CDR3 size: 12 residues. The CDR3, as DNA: TGCAGCGTTGAAAGAGGGGAGGATGGCTACACCTTC. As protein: CSVERGEDGYTF.

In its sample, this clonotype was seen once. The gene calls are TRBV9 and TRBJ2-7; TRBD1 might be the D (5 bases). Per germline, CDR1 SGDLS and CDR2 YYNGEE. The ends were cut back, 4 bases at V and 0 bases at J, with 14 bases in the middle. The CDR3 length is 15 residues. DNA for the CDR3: TGTGCCAGCAGCCCAGGGTTAGGGTTCTCCTACGAGCAGTACTTC. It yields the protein CASSPGLGFSYEQYF.

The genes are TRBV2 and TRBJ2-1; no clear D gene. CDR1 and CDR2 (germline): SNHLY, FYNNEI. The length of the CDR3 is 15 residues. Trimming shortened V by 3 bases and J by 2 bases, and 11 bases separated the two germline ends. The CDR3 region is CASSDEVATYNEQFF. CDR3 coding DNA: TGTGCCAGCAGTGACGAAGTCGCCACCTACAATGAGCAGTTCTTC.

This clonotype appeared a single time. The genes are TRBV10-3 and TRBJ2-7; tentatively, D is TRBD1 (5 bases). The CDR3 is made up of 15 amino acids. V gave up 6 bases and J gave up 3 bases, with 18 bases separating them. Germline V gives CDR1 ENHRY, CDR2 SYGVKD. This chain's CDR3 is CAIRDGAASFYEQYF. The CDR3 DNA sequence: TGTGCCATCAGGGATGGGGCAGCAAGTTTCTACGAGCAGTACTTC.

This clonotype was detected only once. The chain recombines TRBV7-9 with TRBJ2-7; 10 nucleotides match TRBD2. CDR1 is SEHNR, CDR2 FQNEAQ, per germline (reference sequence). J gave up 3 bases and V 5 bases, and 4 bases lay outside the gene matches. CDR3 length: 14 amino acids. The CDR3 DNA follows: TGTGCCAGCAGCCGGACTAGCGGTTACTACGAGCAGTACTTC. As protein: CASSRTSGYYEQYF.

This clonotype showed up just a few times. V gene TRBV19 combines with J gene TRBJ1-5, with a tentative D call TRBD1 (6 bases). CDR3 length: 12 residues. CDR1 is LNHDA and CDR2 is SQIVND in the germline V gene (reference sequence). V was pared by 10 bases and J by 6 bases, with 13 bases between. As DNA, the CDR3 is TGTGCCACACAGGGTAGGTCTCAGCCCCAGCATTTT. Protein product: CATQGRSQPQHF.

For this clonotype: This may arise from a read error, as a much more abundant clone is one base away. The CDR3 is CASGLGGTEALF. The CDR3, as DNA: TGTGCTAGTGGTTTGGGGGGCACTGAAGCTTTATTT. The chain couples TRBV12-5 to TRBJ1-1; a weak D match, TRBD1 (5 bases). CDR3 length: 12 amino acids. Germline V gene lookup returns CDR1 LGHNT and CDR2 FRNRAP.

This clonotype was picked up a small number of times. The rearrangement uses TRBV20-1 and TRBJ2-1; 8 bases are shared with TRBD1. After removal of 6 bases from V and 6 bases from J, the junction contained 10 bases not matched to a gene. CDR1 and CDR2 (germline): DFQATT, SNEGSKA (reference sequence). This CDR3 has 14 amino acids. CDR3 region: CSASKRTGSNEQFF. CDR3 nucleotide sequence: TGCAGTGCGTCGAAGAGGACAGGGAGCAATGAGCAGTTCTTC.

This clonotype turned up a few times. CDR3 protein: CASSLRAANTEAFF. The DNA for the CDR3 is TGTGCCAGCAGCTTAAGAGCAGCGAACACTGAAGCTTTCTTT. V and J are TRBV7-9 and TRBJ1-1; D unresolved. V was trimmed by 2 bases and J by 1 base, leaving 8 bases between them. The CDR3 loop spans 14 amino acids. Germline V lookup: CDR1 SEHNR, CDR2 FQNEAQ (reference sequence). Full variable domain (rest looked up from reference TRBV7-9 and TRBJ1-1): DTGVSQNPRHKITKRGQNVTFRCDPISEHNRLYWYRQTLGQGPEFLTYFQNEAQLEKSRLLSDRFSAERPKGSFSTLEIQRTEQGDSAMYLCASSLRAANTEAFFGQGTRLTVV.

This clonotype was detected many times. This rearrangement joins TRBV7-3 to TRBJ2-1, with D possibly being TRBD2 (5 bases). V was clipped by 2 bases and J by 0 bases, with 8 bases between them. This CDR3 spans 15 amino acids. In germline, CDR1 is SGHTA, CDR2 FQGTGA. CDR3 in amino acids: CASSLGSGSYNEQFF. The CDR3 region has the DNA TGTGCCAGCAGCTTAGGCAGCGGCTCCTACAATGAGCAGTTCTTC.

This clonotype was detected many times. CDR3 amino acids: CASSSQWSSGNTIYF. In DNA form, the CDR3 reads TGTGCCAGCAGCTCCCAGTGGAGCTCTGGAAACACCATATATTTT. The chain uses TRBV7-8 and TRBJ1-3; no clear D. There are 15 residues in the CDR3. V lost 4 bases and J 0 bases, leaving 10 bases between the germline ends. From germline, CDR1 is SGHVS and CDR2 FQNEAQ.

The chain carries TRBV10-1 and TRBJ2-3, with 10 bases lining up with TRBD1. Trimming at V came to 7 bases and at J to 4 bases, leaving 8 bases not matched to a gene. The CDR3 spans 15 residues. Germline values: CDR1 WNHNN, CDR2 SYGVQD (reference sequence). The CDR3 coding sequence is TGCGCCAGCACCGAAGGACAGGGGGGCCCAGATACGCAGTATTTT. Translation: CASTEGQGGPDTQYF.

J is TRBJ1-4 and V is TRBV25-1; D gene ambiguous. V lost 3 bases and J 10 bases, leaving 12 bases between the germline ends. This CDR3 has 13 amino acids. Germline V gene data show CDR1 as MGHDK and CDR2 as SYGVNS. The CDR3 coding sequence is TGTGCCAGCAGTGATGGGGATTGGGGAAAACTGTTTTTT. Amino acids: CASSDGDWGKLFF.

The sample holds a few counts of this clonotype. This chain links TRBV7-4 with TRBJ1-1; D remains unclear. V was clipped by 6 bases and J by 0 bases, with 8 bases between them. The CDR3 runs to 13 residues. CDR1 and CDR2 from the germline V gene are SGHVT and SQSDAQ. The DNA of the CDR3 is TGTGCCAGCAGTGGCAGTCTGAACACTGAAGCTTTCTTT. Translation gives CASSGSLNTEAFF.

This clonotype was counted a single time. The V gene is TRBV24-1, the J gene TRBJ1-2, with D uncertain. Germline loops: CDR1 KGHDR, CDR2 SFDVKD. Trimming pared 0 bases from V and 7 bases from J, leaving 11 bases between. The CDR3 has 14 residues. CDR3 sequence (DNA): TGTGCCACCAGTGATTTGTACACCACGGGTGGCTACACCTTC. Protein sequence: CATSDLYTTGGYTF.

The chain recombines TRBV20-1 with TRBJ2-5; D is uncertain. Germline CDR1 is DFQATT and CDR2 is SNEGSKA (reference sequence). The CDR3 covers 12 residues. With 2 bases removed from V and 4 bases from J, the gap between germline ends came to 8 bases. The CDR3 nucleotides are TGCAGTGCTAGACGCGGCCGAGAGACCCAGTACTTC. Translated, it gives CSARRGRETQYF.

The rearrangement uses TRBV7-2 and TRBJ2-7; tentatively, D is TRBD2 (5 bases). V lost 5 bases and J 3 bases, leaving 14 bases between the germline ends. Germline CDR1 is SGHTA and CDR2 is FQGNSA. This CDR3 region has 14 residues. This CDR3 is CASSIPGEGYEQYF. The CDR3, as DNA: TGTGCCAGCAGCATCCCCGGGGAAGGCTACGAGCAGTACTTC.

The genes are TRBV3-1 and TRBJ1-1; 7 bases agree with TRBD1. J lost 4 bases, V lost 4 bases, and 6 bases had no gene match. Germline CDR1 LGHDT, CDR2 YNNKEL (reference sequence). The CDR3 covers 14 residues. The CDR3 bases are TGTGCCAGCAGCCCAGGGGACAGAGTCACTGAAGCTTTCTTT. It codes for CASSPGDRVTEAFF.

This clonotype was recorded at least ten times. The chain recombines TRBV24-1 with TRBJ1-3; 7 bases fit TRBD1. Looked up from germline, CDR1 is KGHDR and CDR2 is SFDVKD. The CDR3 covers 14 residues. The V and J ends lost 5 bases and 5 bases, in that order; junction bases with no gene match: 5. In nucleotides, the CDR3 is TGTGCCACCAGTGCCTTGGACAGGAGAAACACCATATATTTT. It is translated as CATSALDRRNTIYF.

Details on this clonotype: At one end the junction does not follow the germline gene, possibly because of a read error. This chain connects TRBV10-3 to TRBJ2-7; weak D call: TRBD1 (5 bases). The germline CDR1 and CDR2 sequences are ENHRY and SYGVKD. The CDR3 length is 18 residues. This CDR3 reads CASSYSGFGQGGIYEQYF. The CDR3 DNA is TGTGCCAGCAGTTACTCGGGTTTCGGGCAGGGTGGTATCTACGAGCAGTACTTC.

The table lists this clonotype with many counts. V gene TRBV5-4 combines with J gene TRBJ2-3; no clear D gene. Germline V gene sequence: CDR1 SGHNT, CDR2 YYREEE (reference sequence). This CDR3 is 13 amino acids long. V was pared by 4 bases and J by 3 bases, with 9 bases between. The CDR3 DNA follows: TGTGCCAGCAGCCCCGTGGGGACAGATACGCAGTATTTT. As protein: CASSPVGTDTQYF.

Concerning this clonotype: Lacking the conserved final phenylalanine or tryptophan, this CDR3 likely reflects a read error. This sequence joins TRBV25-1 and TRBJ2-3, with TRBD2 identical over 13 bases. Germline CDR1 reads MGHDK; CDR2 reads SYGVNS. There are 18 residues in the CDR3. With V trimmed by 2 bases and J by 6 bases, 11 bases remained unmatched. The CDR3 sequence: CASSEVSGLAGEEDTQYS. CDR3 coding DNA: TGTGCCAGCAGTGAAGTCTCCGGACTAGCGGGGGAGGAGGATACGCAGTATTCT.

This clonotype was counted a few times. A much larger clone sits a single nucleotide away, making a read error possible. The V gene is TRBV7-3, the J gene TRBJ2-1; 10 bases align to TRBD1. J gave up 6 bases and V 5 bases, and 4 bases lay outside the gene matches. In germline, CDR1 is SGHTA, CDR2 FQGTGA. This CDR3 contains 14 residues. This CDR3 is CASSPRDRGNEQFF. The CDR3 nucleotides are TGTGCCAGCAGCCCCCGGGACAGGGGCAATGAGCAGTTCTTC.

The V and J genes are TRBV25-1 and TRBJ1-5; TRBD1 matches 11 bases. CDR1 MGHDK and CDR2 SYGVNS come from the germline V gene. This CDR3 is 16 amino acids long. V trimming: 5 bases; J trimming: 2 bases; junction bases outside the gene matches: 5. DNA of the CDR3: TGTGCCAGCAGTTTCTCGGGACAGGGGGGCAATCAGCCCCAGCATTTT. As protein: CASSFSGQGGNQPQHF. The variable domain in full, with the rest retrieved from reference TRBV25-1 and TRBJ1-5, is EADIYQTPRYLVIGTGKKITLECSQTMGHDKMYWYQQDPGMELHLIHYSYGVNSTEKGDLSSESTVSRIRTEHFPLTLESARPSHTSQYLCASSFSGQGGNQPQHFGDGTRLSIL.

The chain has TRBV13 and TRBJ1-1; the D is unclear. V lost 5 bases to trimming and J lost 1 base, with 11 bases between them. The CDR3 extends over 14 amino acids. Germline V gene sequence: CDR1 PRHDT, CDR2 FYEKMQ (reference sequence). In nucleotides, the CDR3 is TGTGCCAGCAGCCCCAAGCGCCAGAACACTGAAGCTTTCTTT. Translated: CASSPKRQNTEAFF.

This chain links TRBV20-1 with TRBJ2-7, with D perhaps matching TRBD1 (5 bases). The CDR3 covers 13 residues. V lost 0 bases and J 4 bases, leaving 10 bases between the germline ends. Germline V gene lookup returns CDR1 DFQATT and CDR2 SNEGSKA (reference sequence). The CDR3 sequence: CSARDRTGYEQYF. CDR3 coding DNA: TGCAGTGCTAGAGATCGAACAGGATACGAGCAGTACTTC.